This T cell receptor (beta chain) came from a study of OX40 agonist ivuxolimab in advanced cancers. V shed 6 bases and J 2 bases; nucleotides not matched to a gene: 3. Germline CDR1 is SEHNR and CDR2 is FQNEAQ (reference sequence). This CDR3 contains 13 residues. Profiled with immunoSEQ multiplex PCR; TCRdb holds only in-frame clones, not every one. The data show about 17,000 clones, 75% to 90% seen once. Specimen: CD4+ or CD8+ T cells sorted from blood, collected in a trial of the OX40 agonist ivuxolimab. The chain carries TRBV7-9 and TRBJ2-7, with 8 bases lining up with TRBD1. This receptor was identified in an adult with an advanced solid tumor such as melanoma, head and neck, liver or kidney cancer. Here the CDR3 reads CASRRTGTYEQYF. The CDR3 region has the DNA TGTGCCAGCAGACGGACAGGGACCTACGAGCAGTACTTC.